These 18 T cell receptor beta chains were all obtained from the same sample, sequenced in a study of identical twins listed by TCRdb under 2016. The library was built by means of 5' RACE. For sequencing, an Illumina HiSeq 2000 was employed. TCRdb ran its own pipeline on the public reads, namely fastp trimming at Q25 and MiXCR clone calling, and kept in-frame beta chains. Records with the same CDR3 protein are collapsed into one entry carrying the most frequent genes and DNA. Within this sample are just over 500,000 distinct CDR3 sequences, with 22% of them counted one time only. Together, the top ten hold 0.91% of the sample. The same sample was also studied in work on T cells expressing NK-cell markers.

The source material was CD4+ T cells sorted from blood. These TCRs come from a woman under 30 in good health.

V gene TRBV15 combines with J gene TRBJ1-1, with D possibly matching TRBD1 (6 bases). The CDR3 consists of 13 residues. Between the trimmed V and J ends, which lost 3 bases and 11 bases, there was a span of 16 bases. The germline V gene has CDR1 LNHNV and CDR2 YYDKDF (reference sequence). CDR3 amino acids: CATSRAVLQGAFF. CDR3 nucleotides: TGTGCCACCAGCAGGGCGGTCCTGCAGGGGGCTTTCTTT.

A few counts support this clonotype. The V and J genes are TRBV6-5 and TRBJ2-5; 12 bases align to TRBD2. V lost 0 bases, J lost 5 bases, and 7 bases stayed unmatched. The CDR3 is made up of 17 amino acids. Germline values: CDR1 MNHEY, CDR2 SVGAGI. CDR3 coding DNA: TGTGCCAGCAGTTACTCGGCTAGCGGGGGGGATAGGGAGACCCAGTACTTC. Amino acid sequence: CASSYSASGGDRETQYF.

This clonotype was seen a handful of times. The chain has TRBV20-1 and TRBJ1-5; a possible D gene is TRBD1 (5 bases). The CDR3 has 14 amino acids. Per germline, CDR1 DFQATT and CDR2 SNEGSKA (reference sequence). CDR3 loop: CNAGGKVKNQPQHF. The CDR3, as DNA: TGCAATGCGGGGGGGAAGGTGAAGAATCAGCCCCAGCATTTT.

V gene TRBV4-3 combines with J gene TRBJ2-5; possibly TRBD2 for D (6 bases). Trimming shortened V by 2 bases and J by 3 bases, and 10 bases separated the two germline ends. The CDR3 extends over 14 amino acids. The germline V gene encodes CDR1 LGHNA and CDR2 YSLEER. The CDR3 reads CASSQSGLKETQYF. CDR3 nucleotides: TGCGCCAGCAGCCAATCGGGACTTAAAGAGACCCAGTACTTC.

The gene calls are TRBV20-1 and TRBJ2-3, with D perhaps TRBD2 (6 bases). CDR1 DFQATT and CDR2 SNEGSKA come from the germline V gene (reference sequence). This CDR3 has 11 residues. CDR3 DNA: TGCAGAGCCGGGGGAACAGATACGCAGTATTTT. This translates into CRAGGTDTQYF.

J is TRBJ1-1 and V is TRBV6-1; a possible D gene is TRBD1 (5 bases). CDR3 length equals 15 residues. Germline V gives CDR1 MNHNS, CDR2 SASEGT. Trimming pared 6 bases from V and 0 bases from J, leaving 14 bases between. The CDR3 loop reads CASRTGTGLNTEAFF. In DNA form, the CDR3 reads TGTGCCAGCAGGACTGGGACGGGGCTGAACACTGAAGCTTTCTTT.

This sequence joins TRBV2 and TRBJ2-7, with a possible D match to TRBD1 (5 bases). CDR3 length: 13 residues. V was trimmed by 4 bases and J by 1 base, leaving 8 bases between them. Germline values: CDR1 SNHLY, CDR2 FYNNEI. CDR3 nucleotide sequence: TGTGCCAGCAGTGTCCAGGGTTCCTACGAGCAGTACTTC. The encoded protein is CASSVQGSYEQYF.

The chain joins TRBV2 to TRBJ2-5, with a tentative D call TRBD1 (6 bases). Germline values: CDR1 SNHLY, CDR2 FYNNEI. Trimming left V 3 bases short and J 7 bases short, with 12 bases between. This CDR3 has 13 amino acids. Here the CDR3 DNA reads TGTGCCAGCAGTGAGACCAGAGGGGGGACCCAGTACTTC. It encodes CASSETRGGTQYF.

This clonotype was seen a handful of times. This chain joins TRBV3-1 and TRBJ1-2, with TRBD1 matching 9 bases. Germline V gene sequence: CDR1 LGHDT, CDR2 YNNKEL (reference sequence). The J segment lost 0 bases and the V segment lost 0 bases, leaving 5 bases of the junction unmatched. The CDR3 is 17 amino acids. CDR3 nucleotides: TGTGCCAGCAGCCAAGAAGGGACAGGGAGAGCTAACTATGGCTACACCTTC. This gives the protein CASSQEGTGRANYGYTF.

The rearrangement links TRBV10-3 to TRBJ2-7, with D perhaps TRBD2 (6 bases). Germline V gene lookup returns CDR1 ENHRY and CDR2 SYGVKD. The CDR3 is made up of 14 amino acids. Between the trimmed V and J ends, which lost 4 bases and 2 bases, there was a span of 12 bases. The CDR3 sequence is CAISGAGQAYEQYF. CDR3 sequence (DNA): TGTGCCATCAGTGGAGCGGGCCAGGCCTACGAGCAGTACTTC.

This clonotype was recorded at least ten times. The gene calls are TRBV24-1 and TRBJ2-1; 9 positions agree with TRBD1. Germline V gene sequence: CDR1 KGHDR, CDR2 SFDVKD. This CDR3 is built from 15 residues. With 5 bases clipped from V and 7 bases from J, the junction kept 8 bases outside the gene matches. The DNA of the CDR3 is TGTGCCACCAGTGCCAGACAGGGGGACGATAATGAGCAGTTCTTC. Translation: CATSARQGDDNEQFF.

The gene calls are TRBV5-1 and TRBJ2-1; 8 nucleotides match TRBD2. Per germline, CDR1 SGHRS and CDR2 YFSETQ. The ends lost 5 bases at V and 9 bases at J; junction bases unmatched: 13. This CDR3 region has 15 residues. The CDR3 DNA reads TGCGCCAGCAGTCTAGGGACTAGGGTGTCGAGTGAGCAGTTCTTC. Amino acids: CASSLGTRVSSEQFF.

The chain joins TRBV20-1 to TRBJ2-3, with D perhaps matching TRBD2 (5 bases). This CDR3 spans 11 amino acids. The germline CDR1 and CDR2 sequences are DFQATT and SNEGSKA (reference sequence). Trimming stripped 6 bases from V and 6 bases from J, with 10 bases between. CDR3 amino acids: CSAATGDTQYF. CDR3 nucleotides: TGCAGTGCGGCGACGGGGGATACGCAGTATTTT.

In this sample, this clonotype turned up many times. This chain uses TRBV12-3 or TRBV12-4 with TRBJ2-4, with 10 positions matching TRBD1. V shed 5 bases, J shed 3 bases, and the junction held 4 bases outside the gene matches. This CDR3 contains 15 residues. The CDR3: CASSARDRGKNIQYF. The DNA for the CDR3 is TGTGCCAGCAGTGCCCGGGACAGGGGCAAAAACATTCAGTACTTC.

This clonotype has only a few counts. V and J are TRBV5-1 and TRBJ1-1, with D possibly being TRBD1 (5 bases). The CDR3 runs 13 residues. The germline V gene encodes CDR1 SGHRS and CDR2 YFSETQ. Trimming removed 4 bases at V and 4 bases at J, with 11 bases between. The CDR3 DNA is TGCGCCAGCAGCAGGGGATTCGGCACTGAAGCTTTCTTT. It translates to CASSRGFGTEAFF.

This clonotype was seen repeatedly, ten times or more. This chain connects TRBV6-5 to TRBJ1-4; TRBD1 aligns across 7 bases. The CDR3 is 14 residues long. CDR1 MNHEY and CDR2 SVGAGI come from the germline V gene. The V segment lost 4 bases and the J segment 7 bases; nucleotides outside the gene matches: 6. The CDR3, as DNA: TGTGCCAGCAGTTCCGGGACAGATCCTGAAAAACTGTTTTTT. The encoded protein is CASSSGTDPEKLFF.

In nucleotides, the CDR3 is TGTGCCAGCAGCCAATTCGGAGGGCAAAACATTCAGTACTTC. Translated, it gives CASSQFGGQNIQYF. The gene calls are TRBV3-1 and TRBJ2-4; D is possibly TRBD2 (6 bases). Looked up from germline, CDR1 is LGHDT and CDR2 is YNNKEL (reference sequence). The V gene lost 2 bases and the J gene lost 5 bases, with 10 bases spanning the gap. The CDR3 has 14 amino acids.

In DNA form, the CDR3 reads TGCAGCGTTGATGATGGGGGCCGGGGGGGGCAAGAGACCCAGTACTTC. This codes for CSVDDGGRGGQETQYF. V usage is TRBV29-1 and J usage is TRBJ2-5; 8 nucleotides match TRBD2. The germline V gene encodes CDR1 SQVTM and CDR2 ANQGSEA. V shed 3 bases and J 2 bases; nucleotides not matched to a gene: 11. The CDR3 runs 16 residues.